Below are 28 T cell receptor beta chains sequenced from a single sample in a study of cytomegalovirus exposure and HLA in healthy donors. PCR amplification relied on 60 Vbeta primers (plus 13 Jbeta primers). The table came from immunoSEQ multiplex PCR; TCRdb's copy has only in-frame clones and leaves some out. The top ten hold 1.1% of the sample, which has about 190,000 clones, 65% to 80% seen once. Sequencing was done on a sample of PBMCs. The receptors were gathered from a woman in her thirties or forties in good health and CMV-seronegative.

The chain couples TRBV7-6 to TRBJ2-3; 9 nucleotides line up with TRBD2. The J segment lost 4 bases and the V segment lost 5 bases, leaving 7 bases of the junction unmatched. This CDR3 is 15 amino acids long. CDR1 is SGHVS, CDR2 FNYEAQ, per germline. CDR3 sequence reads: CASSLGAGGSDTQYF. CDR3 sequence (DNA): TGTGCCAGCAGCCTAGGGGCGGGAGGGTCAGATACGCAGTATTTT.

The V gene is TRBV7-8, the J gene TRBJ2-2; 8 bases align to TRBD1. The J segment lost 7 bases and the V segment lost 5 bases, leaving 12 bases of the junction unmatched. CDR1 is SGHVS, CDR2 FQNEAQ, per germline. This CDR3 has 16 residues. CDR3 in amino acids: CASSTLTGVNIGELFF. The CDR3 DNA reads TGTGCCAGCAGCACGTTGACAGGGGTGAATATCGGGGAGCTGTTTTTT.

The chain is built from TRBV13 and TRBJ1-2, with TRBD1 as a possible D gene (5 bases). CDR1 and CDR2 (germline): PRHDT, FYEKMQ (reference sequence). The V gene lost 6 bases and the J gene lost 0 bases, with 14 bases spanning the gap. The CDR3 is 15 residues long. The CDR3 reads CASRPTGTANYGYTF. The CDR3 DNA reads TGTGCCAGCAGACCGACCGGGACTGCTAACTATGGCTACACCTTC. Filled out from reference TRBV13 and TRBJ1-2, the complete variable domain reads AAGVIQSPRHLIKEKRETATLKCYPIPRHDTVYWYQQGPGQDPQFLISFYEKMQSDKGSIPDRFSAQQFSDYHSELNMSSLELGDSALYFCASRPTGTANYGYTFGSGTRLTVV.

This chain connects TRBV2 to TRBJ2-6; D perhaps matches TRBD1 (5 bases). The CDR3 extends over 16 amino acids. The V and J ends lost 6 bases and 2 bases respectively, with 14 bases between them. The germline CDR1 and CDR2 sequences are SNHLY and FYNNEI. The CDR3 protein is CASRGPGETGANVLTF. The CDR3 bases are TGTGCCAGCAGGGGGCCAGGAGAAACTGGGGCCAACGTCCTGACTTTC. Variable domain in full (rest from reference TRBV2 and TRBJ2-6): EPEVTQTPSHQVTQMGQEVILRCVPISNHLYFYWYRQILGQKVEFLVSFYNNEISEKSEIFDDQFSVERPDGSNFTLKIRSTKLEDSAMYFCASRGPGETGANVLTFGAGSRLTVL.

V gene TRBV10-3 combines with J gene TRBJ1-2; maybe TRBD1 (6 bases). V was shortened by 5 bases and J by 4 bases, with 14 bases between the two germline ends. Germline values: CDR1 ENHRY, CDR2 SYGVKD. The CDR3 sequence is 14 residues long. The CDR3 DNA is TGTGCCATCAGTCAGGGGAGTTCAGGCTATGGCTACACCTTC. This codes for CAISQGSSGYGYTF.

The rearrangement uses TRBV27 and TRBJ2-5, with 11 bases identical to TRBD2. CDR3 size: 14 residues. V shed 2 bases and J 7 bases; nucleotides not matched to a gene: 3. Germline lookup yields CDR1 MNHEY and CDR2 SMNVEV (reference sequence). CDR3 region: CASSLVGTSGTQYF. CDR3 nucleotides: TGTGCCAGCAGTTTAGTCGGGACTAGCGGGACCCAGTACTTC.

This chain links TRBV18 with TRBJ1-1, with 7 bases lining up with TRBD1. The CDR3 extends over 15 amino acids. The germline CDR1 and CDR2 sequences are KGHSH and LQKENI. V shed 3 bases and J 4 bases; nucleotides not matched to a gene: 8. CDR3 in DNA: TGTGCCAGCTCACCTGGTCGACAGGGAAGCACTGAAGCTTTCTTT. The encoded protein is CASSPGRQGSTEAFF. Together with reference TRBV18 and TRBJ1-1, the CDR3 gives the full variable domain: NAGVMQNPRHLVRRRGQEARLRCSPMKGHSHVYWYRQLPEEGLKFMVYLQKENIIDESGMPKERFSAEFPKEGPSILRIQQVVRGDSAAYFCASSPGRQGSTEAFFGQGTRLTVV.

This clone was observed a few times. This chain joins TRBV18 and TRBJ2-1; 14 positions match TRBD2. In germline, CDR1 is KGHSH, CDR2 LQKENI. The CDR3 runs 17 residues. The V segment lost 2 bases and the J segment 0 bases; nucleotides outside the gene matches: 0. CDR3 region: CASSPGTSGSSYNEQFF. CDR3 DNA: TGTGCCAGCTCACCAGGGACTAGCGGGAGCTCCTACAATGAGCAGTTCTTC.

The chain uses TRBV30 and TRBJ2-2; D may be TRBD2 (5 bases). The CDR3 spans 13 residues. Germline CDR1 and CDR2: GTSNPN and SVGIG (reference sequence). The germline V and J ends were trimmed by 3 bases and 3 bases, with 8 bases remaining between them. The CDR3 is CAWSRDHTGELFF. The CDR3 nucleotides read TGTGCCTGGAGCCGGGATCACACCGGGGAGCTGTTTTTT.

This chain links TRBV5-4 with TRBJ2-1; 11 positions agree with TRBD2. With 5 bases clipped from V and 8 bases from J, the junction kept 12 bases outside the gene matches. The germline V gene encodes CDR1 SGHNT and CDR2 YYREEE (reference sequence). The CDR3 is made up of 16 amino acids. DNA for the CDR3: TGTGCCAGCAGTCCTTCCACTAGCGGGAGATGGGATGAGCAGTTCTTC. This sequence encodes CASSPSTSGRWDEQFF.

J is TRBJ2-3 and V is TRBV4-2; 12 bases match TRBD2. After removal of 1 base from V and 1 base from J, the junction contained 3 bases not matched to a gene. The CDR3 sequence is 17 residues long. From germline, CDR1 is LGHNA and CDR2 YNFKEQ. The CDR3 here is CASSQGLAGEGTDTQYF. The CDR3 DNA reads as TGTGCCAGCAGCCAAGGACTAGCGGGAGAAGGCACAGATACGCAGTATTTT.

This sequence joins TRBV7-8 and TRBJ2-3; perhaps TRBD2 as D (5 bases). Germline V gives CDR1 SGHVS, CDR2 FQNEAQ. There are 18 residues in the CDR3. V was shortened by 2 bases and J by 0 bases, with 18 bases between the two germline ends. The CDR3 sequence is CASSLRERAAQSTDTQYF. For the CDR3, the DNA is TGTGCCAGCAGCTTAAGGGAGAGGGCTGCACAGAGCACAGATACGCAGTATTTT. The full variable domain, rest sourced from reference TRBV7-8 and TRBJ2-3, is GAGVSQSPRYKVAKRGQDVALRCDPISGHVSLFWYQQALGQGPEFLTYFQNEAQLDKSGLPSDRFFAERPEGSVSTLKIQRTQQEDSAVYLCASSLRERAAQSTDTQYFGPGTRLTVL.

The CDR3 sequence is CASSLTGARTDTQYF. The CDR3 coding sequence is TGTGCCAGCAGCTTGACGGGAGCGAGGACAGATACGCAGTATTTT. The genes are TRBV5-4 and TRBJ2-3; D is possibly TRBD2 (6 bases). Trimming cost V 1 base and J 3 bases, with 12 bases left between them. The V gene's germline CDR1 is SGHNT and CDR2 YYREEE (reference sequence). This CDR3 contains 15 residues.

This clone was seen just once. The V and J genes are TRBV6-1 and TRBJ2-2, with 11 bases aligning to TRBD2. CDR3 size: 18 residues. Losses at the gene ends were 1 base for V and 2 bases for J; bases not matched to a gene: 6. The germline V gene encodes CDR1 MNHNS and CDR2 SASEGT. The CDR3 sequence is CASSEVWGTSGNTGELFF. The CDR3 bases are TGTGCCAGCAGTGAAGTGTGGGGGACTAGCGGAAACACCGGGGAGCTGTTTTTT.

This chain links TRBV7-9 with TRBJ1-1; a weak D match, TRBD1 (5 bases). V was cut by 5 bases and J by 7 bases, with 14 bases left in between. CDR1 is SEHNR and CDR2 is FQNEAQ in the germline V gene (reference sequence). The CDR3 has 13 residues. The CDR3 is CASSRQTENEAFF. In nucleotides, the CDR3 is TGTGCCAGCAGCCGACAGACTGAGAATGAAGCTTTCTTT.

The chain carries TRBV5-6 and TRBJ1-5; D unclear. The CDR3 length is 16 residues. The V end was cut by 0 bases, the J end by 7 bases, with 17 bases between. CDR1 is SGHDT and CDR2 is YYEEEE in the germline V gene. The CDR3 nucleotides read TGTGCCAGCAGCTTGGGACCCGAAGGGAGAGGACAGCCCCAGCATTTT. Translation: CASSLGPEGRGQPQHF.

The chain combines TRBV7-2 with TRBJ2-7; 8 bases align to TRBD2. This CDR3 contains 14 residues. Germline-derived CDR1 and CDR2 are SGHTA and FQGNSA. The V gene end was trimmed by 1 base and the J gene end by 6 bases; junction bases not matched to a gene: 5. CDR3 in DNA: TGTGCCAGCAGCTTAGTACTAGCGGTGTCCGAGCAGTACTTC. Translation gives CASSLVLAVSEQYF.

This clone turned up a few times. The chain carries TRBV21-1 and TRBJ2-7; the table assigns TRBD2, which was not confirmed against the DNA. TRBV21-1 is deemed a pseudogene. The CDR3 contains 18 residues. CDR3 protein: CASSKRRIGTPGSYEQYV. DNA for the CDR3: TGTGCCAGCAGCAAACGACGGATTGGGACTCCTGGCTCCTACGAGCAGTACGTC.

This clone has only one observation. The chain joins TRBV7-6 to TRBJ1-5; D may be TRBD1 (5 bases). The CDR3 totals 17 residues. The germline V gene has CDR1 SGHVS and CDR2 FNYEAQ. The V gene lost 1 base and the J gene lost 6 bases, with 19 bases spanning the gap. CDR3 DNA: TGTGCCAGCAGCTTAGATCTGCTTGGGGCAGGGTCTCAGCCCCAGCATTTT. Protein product: CASSLDLLGAGSQPQHF.

The V call is TRBV30, the J call TRBJ1-1; weak D call: TRBD1 (6 bases). Per the germline V gene, CDR1 is GTSNPN and CDR2 is SVGIG (reference sequence). The length of the CDR3 is 11 residues. V lost 8 bases and J lost 5, with 12 bases in between. The chain's CDR3 is CAGGRGTEAFF. The CDR3 nucleotides are TGTGCCGGGGGGAGGGGGACTGAAGCTTTCTTT.

The genes are TRBV10-1 and TRBJ2-7, with 7 bases matching TRBD1. Germline values: CDR1 WNHNN, CDR2 SYGVQD (reference sequence). V shed 9 bases, J shed 6 bases, and the junction held 5 bases outside the gene matches. The CDR3 extends over 11 amino acids. The chain's CDR3 is CARNRGGEQYF. The DNA of the CDR3 is TGCGCCAGAAACAGGGGTGGCGAGCAGTACTTC.

This clone has only one observation. The chain recombines TRBV7-9 with TRBJ1-2, with 8 bases aligning to TRBD1. This CDR3 has 17 residues. The V gene's germline CDR1 is SEHNR and CDR2 FQNEAQ (reference sequence). J gave up 4 bases and V 2 bases, and 12 bases lay outside the gene matches. CDR3 nucleotides: TGTGCCAGCAGCTTAATAGTGTCGGACAGGGATAGCTATGGCTACACCTTC. Protein product: CASSLIVSDRDSYGYTF.

The V gene is TRBV18, the J gene TRBJ1-5; 9 positions agree with TRBD1. Germline V gives CDR1 KGHSH, CDR2 LQKENI. The CDR3 is made up of 16 amino acids. Trimming took 3 bases from V and 3 from J; bases not matched to a gene: 6. The CDR3 reads CASSPGTGTLNQPQHF. Here the CDR3 DNA reads TGTGCCAGCTCACCGGGGACAGGGACCCTCAATCAGCCCCAGCATTTT.

The chain joins TRBV10-3 to TRBJ2-3; possibly TRBD2 for D (7 bases). The CDR3 has 14 amino acids. Deletions cut 3 bases from V and 4 bases from J, with 11 bases between. Germline V gene data show CDR1 as ENHRY and CDR2 as SYGVKD. The chain's CDR3 is CAISDGGGADTQYF. The CDR3 DNA reads as TGTGCCATCAGTGATGGAGGGGGGGCAGATACGCAGTATTTT.

V is TRBV6-5 and J is TRBJ2-7; perhaps TRBD2 as D (5 bases). Germline loops: CDR1 MNHEY, CDR2 SVGAGI. The V end was cut by 7 bases, the J end by 4 bases, with 8 bases between. This CDR3 region has 11 residues. The CDR3 bases are TGTGCCAGCACGAGCGGATACGAGCAGTACTTC. Translated, it gives CASTSGYEQYF.

This clone was picked up one time. The chain employs TRBV6-5 and TRBJ2-7, with 10 bases fitting TRBD1. The V gene's germline CDR1 is MNHEY and CDR2 SVGAGI. J was trimmed by 2 bases and V by 2 bases; bases with no gene match: 3. The CDR3 runs to 15 residues. This chain's CDR3 is CASSYTDRGTYEQYF. The CDR3 DNA reads TGTGCCAGCAGTTACACGGACAGGGGGACCTACGAGCAGTACTTC.

The chain combines TRBV11-2 with TRBJ2-3; no definite D call. CDR1 is SGHAT, CDR2 FQNNGV, per germline. CDR3 size: 16 residues. The V end was cut by 0 bases, the J end by 0 bases, with 10 bases between. This chain's CDR3 is CASSLDQAGSTDTQYF. For the CDR3, the DNA is TGTGCCAGCAGCTTAGATCAGGCCGGTAGCACAGATACGCAGTATTTT.

The J gene is TRBJ2-7, the V gene TRBV18; 10 nucleotides agree with TRBD1. The CDR3 contains 14 residues. Per germline, CDR1 KGHSH and CDR2 LQKENI. V lost 10 bases, J lost 1 base, and 7 bases stayed unmatched. The CDR3 DNA sequence: TGTGCCACCTCGACGGGACAGGGGTCCTACGAGCAGTACTTC. Protein: CATSTGQGSYEQYF.